This TCR beta chain was captured in a study of brain T cells in children with intractable seizures. Only cases whose brain tissue showed the highest T cell transcript signatures were sequenced. The CDR3 consists of 13 residues. V lost 4 bases and J 0 bases, leaving 5 bases between the germline ends. Germline V gene data show CDR1 as KGHDR and CDR2 as SFDVKD. Sequenced by immunoSEQ multiplex PCR; TCRdb stores in-frame clones only, minus some. The table lists tens of thousands of clones, 85% to 95% of them singletons, with approximately 1.5% in the top ten. The chain combines TRBV24-1 with TRBJ1-2, with no clear D. The material sequenced was peripheral blood, taken at surgery. This TCR was sampled from a boy younger than two with tuberous sclerosis and intractable seizures. The CDR3 here is CATSDPANYGYTF. CDR3 nucleotides: TGTGCCACCAGTGACCCAGCTAACTATGGCTACACCTTC.